A single sample gave rise to the 6 T cell receptor beta chains below, sequenced in a study of shared clonotypes between healthy human individuals. It was CD45RO-negative cells, positively selected for CCR7, that made up naive CD8 cells, with terminally differentiated effector memory CD45RA+ cells excluded. Some clones are missing from TCRdb's copy, which holds only in-frame ones; the method was immunoSEQ multiplex PCR. The sample carries some 2 million clones, about 95% recorded once. Sequenced material: naive CD8+ T cells sorted from blood. Receptors were obtained from a man between 18 and 29 years old in good health.

This chain connects TRBV13 to TRBJ2-3; 12 bases align to TRBD2. The trim removed 5 bases at V and 7 bases at J, leaving 10 bases unmatched. This CDR3 region has 16 residues. The V gene's germline CDR1 is PRHDT and CDR2 FYEKMQ (reference sequence). CDR3 loop: CASSLRLAGVENTQYF. Here the CDR3 DNA reads TGTGCCAGCAGCCTTCGACTAGCGGGAGTGGAGAATACGCAGTATTTT.

The rearrangement links TRBV15 to TRBJ2-7, with 10 bases identical to TRBD2. Germline V gene data show CDR1 as LNHNV and CDR2 as YYDKDF (reference sequence). CDR3 length equals 16 residues. The J segment lost 6 bases and the V segment lost 0 bases, leaving 8 bases of the junction unmatched. The CDR3 here is CATSREHRLAGPEQYF. CDR3 in DNA: TGTGCCACCAGCAGAGAGCACCGACTAGCGGGTCCCGAGCAGTACTTC.

For this clone: Other DNA variants within this sample encode the same CDR3. The chain carries TRBV4-3 and TRBJ2-7, with 14 bases fitting TRBD2. This CDR3 is built from 15 residues. Germline V gene sequence: CDR1 LGHNA, CDR2 YSLEER. The trim removed 1 base at V and 4 bases at J, leaving 0 bases unmatched. This chain's CDR3 is CASSQGTSGRYEQYF. The CDR3 DNA reads TGCGCCAGCAGCCAAGGGACTAGCGGGAGGTACGAGCAGTACTTC.

This clone was counted a single time. The chain links TRBV30 to TRBJ1-5; no clear D. There are 18 residues in the CDR3. Between the trimmed V and J ends, which lost 0 bases and 0 bases, there was a span of 18 bases. CDR1 GTSNPN and CDR2 SVGIG come from the germline V gene (reference sequence). CDR3 coding DNA: TGTGCCTGGAGTGTAGATGACCCTCTGGCACCTAGCAATCAGCCCCAGCATTTT. This codes for CAWSVDDPLAPSNQPQHF.

The chain links TRBV5-1 to TRBJ2-6; D gene ambiguous. V was pared by 1 base and J by 0 bases, with 8 bases between. Per germline, CDR1 SGHRS and CDR2 YFSETQ. The length of the CDR3 is 16 residues. CDR3 sequence (DNA): TGCGCCAGCAGCTTGTGGCAGCCCTCTGGGGCCAACGTCCTGACTTTC. Protein sequence: CASSLWQPSGANVLTF.

A remark on this clone: The junction departs from the called germline gene at one end, perhaps through a read error. The chain is built from TRBV13 and TRBJ2-5; D is possibly TRBD1 (5 bases). Germline V gene sequence: CDR1 PRHDT, CDR2 FYEKMQ (reference sequence). This CDR3 contains 14 residues. CDR3 loop: CASSLGAYQETQYF. The CDR3 nucleotides are TGTGCCAGCAGCCTAGGGGCCTACCAAGAGACCCAGTACTTC.